Listed below are T cell receptor beta chains from one sample, sequenced in a study of human T cells and chemical hapten exposure. Each CDR3 protein is one row after TCRdb ran MiXCR on the RACE reads. The sample comprises tens of thousands of distinct CDR3 sequences, 8% to 9.5% of which are singletons, and roughly 25% rests with the top ten. The sequenced sample was whole blood, obtained in connection with sensitization to the hapten diphenylcyclopropenone (DPC). Receptors originate from a man aged 45 to 65 with alopecia areata. Some clones in this sample may be carry-over from other donors' samples. The CDR3 runs from the conserved cysteine through the conserved F or W.

v_call cdr3_aa
TRBV3-1 CANSQDLAKNIQYF
TRBV7-6 CASSSGGYETQYF
TRBV4-1 CASRDRPSYNEQFF
TRBV21-1 CASSQREGRSEQYF
TRBV10-1 CASSENVDGALDGYTF
TRBV7-9 CASSSLGSYEQYF
TRBV19 CASSADSYNEQFF
TRBV5-1 CASSARLDGGNEQFF
TRBV27 CASSPPAREQYF
TRBV11-2 CASSGQQPSTDTQYF
TRBV7-9 CASSLGTSGRQALRDEQFF
TRBV27 CASSLTGVNTEAFF
TRBV12-3/TRBV12-4 CASSKTGSEQYF
TRBV29-1 CSVVTGGRFYEQYF
TRBV6-2/TRBV6-3 CASSLDRDYGYTF
TRBV28 CASSLPQQGHEQYF
TRBV6-2/TRBV6-3 CASSYGGTPYEQYF
TRBV6-1 CAYRGGGNYGYTF
TRBV2 CASSWTGNTGELFF
TRBV10-3 CAISPSGNEQFF
TRBV28 CASSPTGGESNTEAFF
TRBV4-1 CASSQDRGEPTDTQYF
TRBV29-1 CSVVERALGGQQFF
TRBV2 CASSELPKSAELFF
TRBV29-1 CSVEEVRVSNEQFF